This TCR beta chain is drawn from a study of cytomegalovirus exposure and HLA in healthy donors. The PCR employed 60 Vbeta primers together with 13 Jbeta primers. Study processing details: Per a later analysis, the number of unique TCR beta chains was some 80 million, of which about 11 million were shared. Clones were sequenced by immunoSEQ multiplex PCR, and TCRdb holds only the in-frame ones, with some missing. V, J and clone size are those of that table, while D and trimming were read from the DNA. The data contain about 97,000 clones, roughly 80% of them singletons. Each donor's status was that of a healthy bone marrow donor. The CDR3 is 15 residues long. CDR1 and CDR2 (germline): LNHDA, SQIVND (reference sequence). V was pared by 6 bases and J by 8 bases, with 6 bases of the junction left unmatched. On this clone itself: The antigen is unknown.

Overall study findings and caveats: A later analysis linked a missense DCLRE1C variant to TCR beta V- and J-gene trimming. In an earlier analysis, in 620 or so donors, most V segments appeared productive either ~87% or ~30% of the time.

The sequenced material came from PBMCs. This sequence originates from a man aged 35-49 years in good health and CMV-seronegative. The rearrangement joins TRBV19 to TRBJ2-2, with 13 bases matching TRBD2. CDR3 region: CASSRGLAGSGELFF. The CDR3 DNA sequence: TGTGCCAGTAGCCGGGGACTAGCGGGGTCTGGGGAGCTGTTTTTT.